The text below deals with one TCR beta chain. One end of the junction fails to match germline, which may point to a read error. This CDR3 has 14 amino acids. Germline V gene data show CDR1 as MNHNY and CDR2 as SVGAGI (reference sequence). In the original processing: From reference gene primer amplification, estimates of nucleated cell counts were derived. Method: immunoSEQ multiplex PCR; TCRdb's copy keeps in-frame clones and lacks some. The D gene and trimming were derived from the DNA, and the V and J assignments and clone size from that table. The table has around 200,000 clones, roughly 80% seen once. These data belong to a study of blood T cell repertoires in COVID-19. About the study: The United States, Italy and Spain provided the acute and convalescent COVID-19 samples. From T cells, B-cell-depleted T cells, or PBMCs came the material, which was cDNA or gDNA.

Sequencing was done on a sample of peripheral blood. This sequence was found in a woman aged 35 to 49 with active or convalescent COVID-19. V usage is TRBV6-6 and J usage is TRBJ1-1; no clear D. The CDR3 region has the DNA TGTGCCAGCAGTAACTCCCCGGTGAACACTGAAGCTTTCTTT. The encoded protein is CASSNSPVNTEAFF.